This entry features one T cell receptor (beta chain) sequence. The source of the sample is a study of sequential checkpoint blockade in melanoma. Sequencing used immunoSEQ multiplex PCR; TCRdb keeps in-frame clones, though not all of them. Found here are over 15,000 clones, roughly two thirds of them singletons; the top ten hold about 10%. Treatment defined: randomized to nivolumab then ipilimumab (arm A) or the reverse (arm B). No patient had prior DNA-damaging chemotherapy. Deletions cut 4 bases from V and 8 bases from J, with 12 bases between. This CDR3 comprises 13 residues. From germline, CDR1 is SGHVS and CDR2 FQNEAQ.

The rearrangement links TRBV7-8 to TRBJ2-1; D not certain. The TCR originated in a human donor with melanoma. The input for sequencing was CD8+ T cells sorted from blood (inferred from file names), taken from a patient given nivolumab and ipilimumab in sequence. The CDR3 spells CASSYSVVDEQFF. The CDR3 coding sequence is TGTGCCAGCAGCTATAGTGTAGTAGATGAGCAGTTCTTC.